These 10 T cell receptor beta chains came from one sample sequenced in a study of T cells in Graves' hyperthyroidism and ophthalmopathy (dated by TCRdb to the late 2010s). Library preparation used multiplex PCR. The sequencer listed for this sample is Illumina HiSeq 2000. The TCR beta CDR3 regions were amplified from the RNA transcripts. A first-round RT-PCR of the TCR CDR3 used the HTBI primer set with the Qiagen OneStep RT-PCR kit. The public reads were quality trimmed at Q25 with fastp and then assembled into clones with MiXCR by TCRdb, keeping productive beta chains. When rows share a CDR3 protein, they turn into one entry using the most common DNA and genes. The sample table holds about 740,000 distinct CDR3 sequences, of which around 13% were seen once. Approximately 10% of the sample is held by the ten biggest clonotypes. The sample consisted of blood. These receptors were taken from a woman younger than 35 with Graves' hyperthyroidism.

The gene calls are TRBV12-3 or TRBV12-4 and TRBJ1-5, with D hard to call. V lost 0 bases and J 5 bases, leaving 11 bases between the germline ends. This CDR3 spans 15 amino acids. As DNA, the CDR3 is TGTGCCAGCAGTTTAGCATCGGGGTGGGATCAGCCCCAGCATTTT. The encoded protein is CASSLASGWDQPQHF.

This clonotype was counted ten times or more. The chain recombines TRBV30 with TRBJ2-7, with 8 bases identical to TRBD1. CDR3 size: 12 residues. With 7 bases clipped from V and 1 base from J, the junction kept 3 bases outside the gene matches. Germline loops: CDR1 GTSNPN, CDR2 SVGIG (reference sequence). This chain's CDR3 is CALNRGSYEQYF. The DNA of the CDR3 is TGTGCCTTAAACAGGGGGTCCTACGAGCAGTACTTC.

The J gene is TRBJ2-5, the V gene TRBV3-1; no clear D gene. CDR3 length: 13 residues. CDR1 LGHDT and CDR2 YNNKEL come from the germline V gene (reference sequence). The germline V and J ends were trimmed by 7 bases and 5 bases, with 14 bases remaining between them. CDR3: CASNRAFSETQYF. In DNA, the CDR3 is TGTGCCAGCAACCGGGCATTTTCGGAGACCCAGTACTTC.

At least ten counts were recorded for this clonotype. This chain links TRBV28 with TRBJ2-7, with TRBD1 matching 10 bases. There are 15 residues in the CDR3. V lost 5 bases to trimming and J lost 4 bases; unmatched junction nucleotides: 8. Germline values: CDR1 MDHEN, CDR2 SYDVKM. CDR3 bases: TGTGCCAGCAGTCTCCGGGACAGGGGTTGGTACGAGCAGTACTTC. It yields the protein CASSLRDRGWYEQYF.

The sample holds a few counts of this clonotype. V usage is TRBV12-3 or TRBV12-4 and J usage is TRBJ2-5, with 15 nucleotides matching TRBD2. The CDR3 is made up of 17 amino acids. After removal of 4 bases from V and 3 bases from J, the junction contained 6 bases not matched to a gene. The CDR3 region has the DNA TGTGCCAGCAGTTCCGCCGGACTAGCGGGAGGGGAAGAGACCCAGTACTTC. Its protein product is CASSSAGLAGGEETQYF.

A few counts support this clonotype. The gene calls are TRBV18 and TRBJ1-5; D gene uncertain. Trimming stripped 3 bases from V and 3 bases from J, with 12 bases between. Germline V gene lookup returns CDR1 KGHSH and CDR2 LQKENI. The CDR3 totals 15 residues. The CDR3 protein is CASSPPGAYNQPQHF. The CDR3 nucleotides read TGTGCCAGCTCACCTCCAGGAGCATACAATCAGCCCCAGCATTTT.

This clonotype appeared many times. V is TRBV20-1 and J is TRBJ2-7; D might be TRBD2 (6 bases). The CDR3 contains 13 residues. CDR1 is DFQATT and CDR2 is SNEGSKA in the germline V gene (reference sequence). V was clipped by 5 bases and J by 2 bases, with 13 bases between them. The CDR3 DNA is TGCAGTGCTCCCAGCGGAGGGACCTACGAGCAGTACTTC. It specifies CSAPSGGTYEQYF.

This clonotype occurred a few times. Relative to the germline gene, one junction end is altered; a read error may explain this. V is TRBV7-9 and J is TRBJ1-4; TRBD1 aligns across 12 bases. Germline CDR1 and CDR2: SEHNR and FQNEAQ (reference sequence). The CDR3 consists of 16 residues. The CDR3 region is CAGSRGQGATNEKLFF. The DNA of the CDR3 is TGTGCCGGCAGCCGGGGACAGGGGGCGACTAATGAAAAACTGTTTTTT.

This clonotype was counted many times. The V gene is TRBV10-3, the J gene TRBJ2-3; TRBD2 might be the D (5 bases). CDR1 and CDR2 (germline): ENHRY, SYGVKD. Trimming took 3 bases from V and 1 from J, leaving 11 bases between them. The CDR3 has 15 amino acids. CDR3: CAISDGAGRTDTQYF. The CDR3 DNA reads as TGTGCCATCAGTGACGGTGCGGGCCGCACAGATACGCAGTATTTT.

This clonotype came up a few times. The DNA for the CDR3 is TGTGCCAGCAGCTGGGGGGGGCCCGAGACCCAGTACTTC. Translating it yields CASSWGGPETQYF. This chain links TRBV5-5 with TRBJ2-5, with D possibly being TRBD2 (7 bases). The V gene's germline CDR1 is SGHKS and CDR2 YYEKEE (reference sequence). The V and J ends lost 3 bases and 5 bases respectively, with 11 bases between them. The CDR3 length is 13 residues. The full variable domain, with the rest looked up from reference TRBV5-5 and TRBJ2-5, is DAGVTQSPTHLIKTRGQQVTLRCSPISGHKSVSWYQQVLGQGPQFIFQYYEKEERGRGNFPDRFSARQFPNYSSELNVNALLLGDSALYLCASSWGGPETQYFGPGTRLLVL.